Sequencing of this T cell receptor (beta chain) was carried out in a study of blood T cell repertoires in COVID-19. Data came from immunoSEQ multiplex PCR; TCRdb stores just in-frame clones and leaves some out. This table holds under 300,000 clones, roughly 91% found once. The V gene's germline CDR1 is MNHEY and CDR2 SVGAGI. The trim removed 7 bases at V and 5 bases at J, leaving 4 bases unmatched. There are 13 residues in the CDR3. This receptor was identified in a woman aged 55-69 years in a cohort exposed to, infected with or recovered from COVID-19 (not recorded which). The chain joins TRBV6-5 to TRBJ1-4; 7 bases line up with TRBD1. The sequenced sample consisted of PBMCs or T cells enriched from blood (not recorded which). The DNA of the CDR3 is TGTGCCAGCATCCGGGACAGCAATGAAAAACTGTTTTTT. Residues: CASIRDSNEKLFF.